The 10 T cell receptor beta chains given below trace back to one sample, sequenced in a study of CD8 T cells in Susac syndrome. Reverse transcription of roughly 0.5 to 1 ug RNA used random hexamers. TCRdb used MiXCR to reprocess the immunoSEQ multiplex PCR reads, holding one entry per CDR3 protein. The sample includes 150,000 to 200,000 distinct CDR3 sequences, approximately 95% of them seen just once. The material sequenced was CD8+ T cells from PBMCs. Receptors were obtained from a human donor with Susac syndrome.

This rearrangement joins TRBV5-1 to TRBJ1-5; 7 bases line up with TRBD1. J lost 3 bases, V lost 4 bases, and 4 bases had no gene match. This CDR3 comprises 14 residues. The germline CDR1 and CDR2 sequences are SGHRS and YFSETQ. CDR3: CASSQGGANQPQHF. The CDR3 DNA follows: TGCGCCAGCAGCCAGGGGGGCGCCAATCAGCCCCAGCATTTT.

The chain recombines TRBV28 with TRBJ2-1; D gene uncertain. This CDR3 contains 11 residues. CDR1 is MDHEN, CDR2 SYDVKM, per germline. The V end was cut by 2 bases, the J end by 13 bases, with 9 bases between. The CDR3 DNA sequence: TGTGCCAGCAGTTTAGGGCCAGATCAGTTCTTC. It is translated as CASSLGPDQFF.

The chain employs TRBV5-6 and TRBJ2-7; 14 positions match TRBD2. This CDR3 region has 15 residues. CDR1 SGHDT and CDR2 YYEEEE come from the germline V gene. Trimming took 4 bases from V and 6 from J; bases not matched to a gene: 6. CDR3 loop: CASSVTTSGRAEQYF. Here the CDR3 DNA reads TGTGCCAGCAGCGTGACGACTAGCGGGAGGGCCGAGCAGTACTTC.

This chain uses TRBV30 with TRBJ2-2; maybe TRBD2 (6 bases). The CDR3 totals 14 residues. Trimming removed 3 bases at V and 6 bases at J, with 14 bases between. Germline-derived CDR1 and CDR2 are GTSNPN and SVGIG (reference sequence). Written as DNA, the CDR3 is TGTGCCTGGAGAACAGGACTAAGGTCCGGGGAGCTGTTTTTT. It specifies CAWRTGLRSGELFF.

The rearrangement joins TRBV20-1 to TRBJ1-2, with D possibly being TRBD1 (6 bases). CDR3 length: 16 residues. Trimming pared 0 bases from V and 7 bases from J, leaving 21 bases between. Germline V gene lookup returns CDR1 DFQATT and CDR2 SNEGSKA (reference sequence). CDR3 in DNA: TGCAGTGCTAGAGATCATTTACAGGGCAAATCGACTGGCTACACCTTC. Its protein product is CSARDHLQGKSTGYTF.

V and J are TRBV20-1 and TRBJ2-7; the D gene could be TRBD1 or TRBD2 (5 bases each). Trimming removed 4 bases from V and 6 bases from J, with 16 bases in between. This CDR3 spans 13 amino acids. Germline V lookup: CDR1 DFQATT, CDR2 SNEGSKA (reference sequence). The CDR3 reads CSATQLVGGEQYF. The CDR3 DNA follows: TGCAGTGCTACCCAACTAGTTGGGGGCGAGCAGTACTTC.

DNA for the CDR3: TGTGCCAGCAGCAAAGCGGCCTACACAGATACGCAGTATTTT. As protein: CASSKAAYTDTQYF. This chain connects TRBV21-1 to TRBJ2-3. TRBV21-1 is a listed pseudogene. The CDR3 is 14 amino acids.

The V gene is TRBV15, the J gene TRBJ1-5; D might be TRBD1 (5 bases). The CDR3 consists of 16 residues. Trimming took off 3 bases at V and 6 bases at J, with 18 bases between the two ends. The germline gives CDR1 LNHNV, CDR2 YYDKDF (reference sequence). CDR3 nucleotides: TGTGCCACCAGCAGTGTCCCCATGAGGGGCGGTCAGCCCCAGCATTTT. Amino acids: CATSSVPMRGGQPQHF.

This clonotype was counted a single time. The chain joins TRBV9 to TRBJ1-2; no reliable D call. The CDR3 loop spans 12 amino acids. Germline loops: CDR1 SGDLS, CDR2 YYNGEE. V lost 6 bases to trimming and J lost 8 bases, with 14 bases between them. CDR3 coding DNA: TGTGCCAGCACCGACGGACCGATCGGCTACACCTTC. Its translation: CASTDGPIGYTF. Looking up the rest from reference TRBV9 and TRBJ1-2 gives the full variable domain: DSGVTQTPKHLITATGQRVTLRCSPRSGDLSVYWYQQSLDQGLQFLIQYYNGEERAKGNILERFSAQQFPDLHSELNLSSLELGDSALYFCASTDGPIGYTFGSGTRLTVV.

The rearrangement links TRBV15 to TRBJ1-2; the D gene is possibly TRBD1 (6 bases). V lost 2 bases and J lost 3, with 19 bases in between. The germline V gene encodes CDR1 LNHNV and CDR2 YYDKDF (reference sequence). This CDR3 has 17 amino acids. This CDR3 reads CATSRSNRAKEYYGYTF. The CDR3, as DNA: TGTGCCACCAGCAGATCAAACAGGGCAAAGGAATACTATGGCTACACCTTC.